This passage covers 15 T cell receptor beta chains from one sample sequenced in a study of T cell changes during pregnancy in multiple sclerosis. Measured with immunoSEQ multiplex PCR; TCRdb has only the in-frame clones, and not every one. The sample consists of roughly 110,000 clones, 92% of them appearing once. The sequencing used peripheral blood, collected in the third trimester of pregnancy. These receptor sequences come from a female donor in good health, enrolled as a control in a pregnancy study.

This chain connects TRBV2 to TRBJ2-7, with D possibly matching TRBD1 (5 bases). The CDR3 consists of 12 residues. Trimming cost V 5 bases and J 7 bases, with 12 bases left between them. Germline V gene sequence: CDR1 SNHLY, CDR2 FYNNEI. CDR3 nucleotides: TGTGCCAGCAGTTCAGGGTTTCGAGAGCAGTACTTC. This gives the protein CASSSGFREQYF. The whole variable domain, remainder taken from reference TRBV2 and TRBJ2-7, is EPEVTQTPSHQVTQMGQEVILRCVPISNHLYFYWYRQILGQKVEFLVSFYNNEISEKSEIFDDQFSVERPDGSNFTLKIRSTKLEDSAMYFCASSSGFREQYFGPGTRLTVT.

The V call is TRBV7-9, the J call TRBJ1-3; 10 nucleotides line up with TRBD1. The germline CDR1 and CDR2 sequences are SEHNR and FQNEAQ (reference sequence). The trim removed 4 bases at V and 3 bases at J, leaving 9 bases unmatched. The CDR3 contains 17 residues. CDR3: CASSSLLGTGDGNTIYF. In nucleotides, the CDR3 is TGTGCCAGCAGCTCGCTGCTTGGGACAGGGGATGGAAACACCATATATTTT.

The chain recombines TRBV19 with TRBJ2-7; maybe TRBD1 (5 bases). Per germline, CDR1 LNHDA and CDR2 SQIVND (reference sequence). Trimming removed 3 bases at V and 2 bases at J, with 11 bases between. The CDR3 extends over 14 amino acids. CDR3 DNA sequence: TGTGCCAGTAGTATTCTTGGACAAACCTACGAGCAGTACTTC. As protein: CASSILGQTYEQYF. Drawing the rest from reference TRBV19 and TRBJ2-7, the complete variable domain is DGGITQSPKYLFRKEGQNVTLSCEQNLNHDAMYWYRQDPGQGLRLIYYSQIVNDFQKGDIAEGYSVSREKKESFPLTVTSAQKNPTAFYLCASSILGQTYEQYFGPGTRLTVT.

This chain uses TRBV5-6 with TRBJ2-1; 8 bases match TRBD2. The junction had 7 bases not matched to a gene; V was cut back by 4 bases and J by 7 bases. The germline gives CDR1 SGHDT, CDR2 YYEEEE. CDR3 length equals 14 residues. The CDR3 protein is CASSTGGPGNEQFF. The CDR3 DNA follows: TGTGCCAGCAGCACGGGGGGGCCTGGAAATGAGCAGTTCTTC.

The gene calls are TRBV7-2 and TRBJ2-6, with D hard to call. The CDR3 totals 15 residues. V lost 5 bases and J lost 1, with 9 bases in between. CDR1 and CDR2 (germline): SGHTA, FQGNSA. CDR3 DNA sequence: TGTGCCAGCAGCCCAACCCGGTCTGGGGCCAACGTCCTGACTTTC. Its protein is CASSPTRSGANVLTF.

This clone has just one count. The gene calls are TRBV14 and TRBJ1-1; D gene unclear. This CDR3 is built from 12 residues. Germline V gene sequence: CDR1 SGHDN, CDR2 FVKESK. Trimming cost V 0 bases and J 11 bases, with 10 bases left between them. CDR3 sequence reads: CASSQDTAGAFF. The CDR3 region has the DNA TGTGCCAGCAGCCAAGATACAGCGGGTGCTTTCTTT.

The chain links TRBV19 to TRBJ1-1; D is possibly TRBD1 (5 bases). CDR1 is LNHDA, CDR2 SQIVND, per germline (reference sequence). V lost 3 bases, J lost 4 bases, and 9 bases lay in between. The CDR3 runs to 13 residues. The CDR3 DNA reads as TGTGCCAGTAGTATTGCGGGGGGCACTGAAGCTTTCTTT. As protein: CASSIAGGTEAFF.

The genes are TRBV18 and TRBJ2-3; a weak D match, TRBD1 (6 bases). This CDR3 spans 16 amino acids. V lost 3 bases, J lost 2 bases, and 15 bases lay in between. Germline CDR1 reads KGHSH; CDR2 reads LQKENI. The CDR3 coding sequence is TGTGCCAGCTCACCGAACGGACAGATAGACACAGATACGCAGTATTTT. Translated: CASSPNGQIDTDTQYF.

The chain couples TRBV14 to TRBJ2-3, with D maybe TRBD1 (6 bases). The CDR3 consists of 14 residues. Germline CDR1 is SGHDN and CDR2 is FVKESK. Trimming removed 4 bases from V and 0 bases from J, with 8 bases in between. The CDR3 region is CASSPGHSTDTQYF. Written as DNA, the CDR3 is TGTGCCAGCAGCCCGGGACACAGCACAGATACGCAGTATTTT.

V usage is TRBV4-2 and J usage is TRBJ2-1; 8 nucleotides agree with TRBD2. The germline gives CDR1 LGHNA, CDR2 YNFKEQ. After removal of 0 bases from V and 5 bases from J, the junction contained 6 bases not matched to a gene. The CDR3 totals 16 residues. CDR3 DNA: TGTGCCAGCAGCCAAGAGGAAGAGCGGGGGAACAATGAGCAGTTCTTC. The encoded protein is CASSQEEERGNNEQFF.

The chain has TRBV4-3 and TRBJ1-1; a possible D gene is TRBD1 (5 bases). This CDR3 region has 16 residues. The germline V and J ends were trimmed by 1 base and 2 bases, with 14 bases remaining between them. CDR1 and CDR2 from the germline V gene are LGHNA and YSLEER. CDR3 sequence (DNA): TGCGCCAGCAGCCAAGGGCCCCAGGGCTTAAACACTGAAGCTTTCTTT. This codes for CASSQGPQGLNTEAFF.

The rearrangement links TRBV5-1 to TRBJ2-7; D possibly corresponds to TRBD2 (7 bases). CDR3 length: 16 residues. Trimming left V 4 bases short and J 2 bases short, with 19 bases between. Germline V gene lookup returns CDR1 SGHRS and CDR2 YFSETQ. The CDR3 coding sequence is TGCGCCAGCAGCCCCCCCCTTTGGGGGGGCCCCTACGAGCAGTACTTC. Amino acid sequence: CASSPPLWGGPYEQYF.

This chain connects TRBV7-9 to TRBJ1-5, with TRBD1 identical over 10 bases. Germline loops: CDR1 SEHNR, CDR2 FQNEAQ (reference sequence). Unmatched junction bases numbered 4, after V lost 4 bases and J lost 4 bases. This CDR3 spans 15 amino acids. The CDR3 DNA reads TGTGCCAGCAGCTCGACAGGGGGCAAAAATCAGCCCCAGCATTTT. This sequence encodes CASSSTGGKNQPQHF.

The gene calls are TRBV18 and TRBJ2-7, with D unclear. Germline V gene sequence: CDR1 KGHSH, CDR2 LQKENI. The ends were cut back, 3 bases at V and 0 bases at J, with 9 bases in the middle. The CDR3 loop spans 14 amino acids. The chain's CDR3 is CASSPPDNSYEQYF. DNA for the CDR3: TGTGCCAGCTCACCCCCAGATAACTCCTACGAGCAGTACTTC.

The chain joins TRBV20-1 to TRBJ2-7; possible D gene TRBD1, 5 bases. The CDR3 is made up of 11 amino acids. Germline CDR1 and CDR2: DFQATT and SNEGSKA (reference sequence). The ends were cut back, 5 bases at V and 6 bases at J, with 11 bases in the middle. CDR3 amino acids: CSAADKGEQYF. CDR3 nucleotide sequence: TGCAGTGCTGCGGACAAAGGCGAGCAGTACTTC.